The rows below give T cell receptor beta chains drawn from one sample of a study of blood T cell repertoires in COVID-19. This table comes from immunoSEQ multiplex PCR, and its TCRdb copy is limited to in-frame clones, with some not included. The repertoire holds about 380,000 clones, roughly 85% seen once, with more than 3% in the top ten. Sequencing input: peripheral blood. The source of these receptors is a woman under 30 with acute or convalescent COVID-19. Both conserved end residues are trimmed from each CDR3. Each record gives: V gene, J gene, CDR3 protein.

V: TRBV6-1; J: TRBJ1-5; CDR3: ASSESQPQH
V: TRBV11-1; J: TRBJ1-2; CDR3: ASSSGQGNGYT
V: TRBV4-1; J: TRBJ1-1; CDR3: ASSFPTGTGGENEAF
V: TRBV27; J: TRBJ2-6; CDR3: ASSLGPTGGAVGANVLT
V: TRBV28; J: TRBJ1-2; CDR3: ASSPGTGTDGYT
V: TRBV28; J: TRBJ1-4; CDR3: ASSLWLRQGNEKLF
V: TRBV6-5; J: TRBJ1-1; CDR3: ASGRRGEAEAF
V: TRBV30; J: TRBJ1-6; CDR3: ASDPGQGAGSPLH
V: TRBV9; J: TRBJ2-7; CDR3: ASSVGLSYEQY
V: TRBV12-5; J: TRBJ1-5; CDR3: ASGYRGLPNQPQH
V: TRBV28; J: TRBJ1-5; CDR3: ASSLPSQPQH
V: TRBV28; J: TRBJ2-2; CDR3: ASSLTGRELF
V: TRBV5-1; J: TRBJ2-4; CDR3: ASSLALQGPKNIQY
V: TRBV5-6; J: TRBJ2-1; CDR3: ASSAQGRNEQF
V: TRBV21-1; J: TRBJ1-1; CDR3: ASSGGQGWPEAF
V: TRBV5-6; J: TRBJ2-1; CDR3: ASSSTYNEQF
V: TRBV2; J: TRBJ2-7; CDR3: ASSERLARNEQY
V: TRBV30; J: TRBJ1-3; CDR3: ARTGGGGRNTIY
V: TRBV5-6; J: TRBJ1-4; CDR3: ASALGGAIEKLF
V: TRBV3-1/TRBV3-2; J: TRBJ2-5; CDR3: ASRSSGGQETQY
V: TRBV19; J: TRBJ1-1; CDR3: ASSPALGTEAF
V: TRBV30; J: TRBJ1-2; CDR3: AWSEGTDYGYT
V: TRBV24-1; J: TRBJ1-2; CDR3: ATSTGGLGYGYT
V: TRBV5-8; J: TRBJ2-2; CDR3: ASSLTWTGRAGELF
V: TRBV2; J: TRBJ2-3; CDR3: ASSQLATDTQY
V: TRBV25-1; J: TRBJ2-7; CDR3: ASSQEGRVSSYEQY
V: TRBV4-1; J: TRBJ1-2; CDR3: ASSQERGGYGYT
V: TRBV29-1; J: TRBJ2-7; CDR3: SASKGGNEQY